A single sample gave rise to the 29 T cell receptor beta chains below, sequenced in a study of OX40 agonist ivuxolimab in advanced cancers. The method was immunoSEQ multiplex PCR; TCRdb's version includes in-frame clones alone and lacks a portion of them. The data hold under 85,000 clones, with roughly 85% observed a single time. The sequences come from CD4+ or CD8+ T cells sorted from blood, collected in a trial of the OX40 agonist ivuxolimab. These receptors all come from an adult with an advanced solid tumor such as melanoma, head and neck, liver or kidney cancer.

V gene TRBV19 combines with J gene TRBJ1-5, with 9 positions matching TRBD1. Germline V CDR1 and CDR2: LNHDA, SQIVND (reference sequence). V lost 3 bases, J lost 0 bases, and 6 bases stayed unmatched. The CDR3 spans 17 residues. The CDR3 DNA reads as TGTGCCAGTAGTATGGGACAGGGCAAGCGTAGCAATCAGCCCCAGCATTTT. Translating gives CASSMGQGKRSNQPQHF.

V gene TRBV6-1 combines with J gene TRBJ1-1, with a weak D call TRBD1 (6 bases). V lost 7 bases, J lost 1 base, and 10 bases lay in between. The CDR3 has 13 amino acids. Germline V gene data show CDR1 as MNHNS and CDR2 as SASEGT. The CDR3 sequence is CASTGTPNTEAFF. CDR3 DNA: TGTGCCAGCACCGGGACACCGAACACTGAAGCTTTCTTT.

V and J are TRBV7-2 and TRBJ1-3; TRBD1 aligns across 7 bases. The CDR3 contains 19 residues. Germline assignment: CDR1 SGHTA and CDR2 FQGNSA. Unmatched junction bases numbered 16, after V lost 2 bases and J lost 3 bases. The CDR3 spells CASSLFRGGGLAGGNTIYF. CDR3 bases: TGTGCCAGCAGCTTATTTCGTGGAGGGGGCCTGGCCGGTGGAAACACCATATATTTT.

The V gene is TRBV28, the J gene TRBJ1-1; 7 nucleotides agree with TRBD1. The ends lost 6 bases at V and 1 base at J; junction bases unmatched: 5. The CDR3 covers 14 residues. CDR1 MDHEN and CDR2 SYDVKM come from the germline V gene. The CDR3 nucleotides are TGTGCCAGCAGCTTGGGGACAGCGAACACTGAAGCTTTCTTT. Translated, it gives CASSLGTANTEAFF.

CDR3 sequence: CAWSRLRTSGNTDTQYF. The CDR3 DNA is TGTGCCTGGAGCCGACTCCGGACTAGCGGGAACACAGATACGCAGTATTTT. V and J are TRBV30 and TRBJ2-3; 12 nucleotides align to TRBD2. The germline V gene has CDR1 GTSNPN and CDR2 SVGIG (reference sequence). The junction had 9 bases not matched to a gene; V was cut back by 3 bases and J by 2 bases. The length of the CDR3 is 17 residues.

A note on this clone: Other DNA sequences from this sample encode an identical CDR3 as well. This chain joins TRBV4-2 and TRBJ2-2, with D tentatively TRBD2 (6 bases). CDR1 is LGHNA and CDR2 is YNFKEQ in the germline V gene. V lost 3 bases to trimming and J lost 3 bases, with 14 bases between them. The CDR3 totals 16 residues. CDR3 in amino acids: CASSHVGRADTGELFF. The CDR3 DNA follows: TGTGCCAGCAGCCATGTCGGGAGAGCTGACACCGGGGAGCTGTTTTTT.

V usage is TRBV7-8 and J usage is TRBJ1-6; 9 bases align to TRBD1. CDR3 length: 16 residues. CDR1 is SGHVS, CDR2 FQNEAQ, per germline. V dropped 5 bases and J dropped 5; count of bases not matched to a gene: 7. CDR3 sequence: CASSKQGAGNNSPLHF. The CDR3 region has the DNA TGTGCCAGCAGCAAACAGGGGGCCGGGAATAATTCACCCCTCCACTTT.

The chain links TRBV29-1 to TRBJ2-1, with 9 bases identical to TRBD2. CDR1 is SQVTM, CDR2 ANQGSEA, per germline. V lost 0 bases and J lost 6; bases outside the gene matches: 15. The CDR3 extends over 18 amino acids. The CDR3 DNA follows: TGCAGCGTTGAAGAAGGTGGTACGACTAGCGGACCGACCAATGAGCAGTTCTTC. Its protein product is CSVEEGGTTSGPTNEQFF.

This chain links TRBV5-1 with TRBJ2-2; D unresolved. The CDR3 contains 15 residues. Germline CDR1 SGHRS, CDR2 YFSETQ. V was clipped by 3 bases and J by 3 bases, with 12 bases between them. For the CDR3, the DNA is TGCGCCAGCAGCTCCGTTATCGGCGACACCGGGGAGCTGTTTTTT. Translating gives CASSSVIGDTGELFF.

This clone appeared a single time. The V gene is TRBV11-2, the J gene TRBJ1-1; the D gene is possibly TRBD1 (5 bases). The germline CDR1 and CDR2 sequences are SGHAT and FQNNGV. Trimming cost V 1 base and J 1 base, with 10 bases left between them. The CDR3 consists of 15 residues. The CDR3 bases are TGTGCCAGCAGCTTAGGTGGGGCGTCGAACACTGAAGCTTTCTTT. Translating it yields CASSLGGASNTEAFF.

The V and J genes are TRBV6-4 and TRBJ2-1, with 13 bases fitting TRBD2. Germline V lookup: CDR1 MRHNA, CDR2 SNTAGT. This CDR3 is 18 amino acids long. V was pared by 8 bases and J by 1 base, with 11 bases of the junction left unmatched. Here the CDR3 reads CASARTSGRGGSYNEQFF. The CDR3 nucleotides are TGTGCCAGCGCAAGGACTAGCGGGAGAGGGGGGTCCTACAATGAGCAGTTCTTC.

This clone was seen only a few times. V is TRBV15 and J is TRBJ2-1; the D is unclear. The CDR3 extends over 14 amino acids. Trimming stripped 8 bases from V and 8 bases from J, with 19 bases between. CDR1 is LNHNV, CDR2 YYDKDF, per germline (reference sequence). The chain's CDR3 is CATREMLSLDEQFF. CDR3 sequence (DNA): TGTGCCACCCGCGAGATGTTGTCCCTCGATGAGCAGTTCTTC. Full variable domain (outside the CDR3, taken from reference TRBV15 and TRBJ2-1): DAMVIQNPRYQVTQFGKPVTLSCSQTLNHNVMYWYQQKSSQAPKLLFHYYDKDFNNEADTPDNFQSRRPNTSFCFLDIRSPGLGDTAMYLCATREMLSLDEQFFGPGTRLTVL.

This clone was picked up a small number of times. The genes are TRBV9 and TRBJ2-7, with D unresolved. Germline CDR1 reads SGDLS; CDR2 reads YYNGEE. V was trimmed by 6 bases and J by 0 bases, leaving 7 bases between them. This CDR3 comprises 12 residues. CDR3 in amino acids: CASNDGSYEQYF. The CDR3 coding sequence is TGTGCCAGCAATGACGGCTCCTACGAGCAGTACTTC.

V is TRBV5-1 and J is TRBJ2-1, with D perhaps matching TRBD1 (5 bases). Trimming pared 3 bases from V and 5 bases from J, leaving 27 bases between. The CDR3 has 19 amino acids. Germline V CDR1 and CDR2: SGHRS, YFSETQ. CDR3 protein: CASSWRPGQTLQSDNEQFF. CDR3 bases: TGCGCCAGCAGCTGGCGACCAGGGCAGACTCTACAAAGCGACAATGAGCAGTTCTTC.

V usage is TRBV25-1 and J usage is TRBJ2-6, with D perhaps matching TRBD1 (5 bases). V dropped 5 bases and J dropped 0 bases, with 11 bases sitting between them. The CDR3 loop spans 16 amino acids. The V gene's germline CDR1 is MGHDK and CDR2 SYGVNS. This chain's CDR3 is CASSFGHNSGANVLTF. The CDR3 DNA follows: TGTGCCAGCAGTTTTGGACACAACTCTGGGGCCAACGTCCTGACTTTC.

This chain uses TRBV11-2 with TRBJ2-4; D may correspond to TRBD1 or TRBD2 (6 bases each). This CDR3 has 17 residues. The germline gives CDR1 SGHAT, CDR2 FQNNGV. Trimming cost V 5 bases and J 5 bases, with 22 bases left between them. Here the CDR3 reads CASSQGPGALLQNIQYF. In DNA, the CDR3 is TGTGCCAGCAGCCAGGGTCCGGGGGCTCTCCTACAAAACATTCAGTACTTC.

This clone was counted between two and nine times. The gene calls are TRBV9 and TRBJ2-2; D unresolved. CDR3 size: 16 residues. Trimming left V 0 bases short and J 3 bases short, with 12 bases between. The germline CDR1 and CDR2 sequences are SGDLS and YYNGEE. The DNA for the CDR3 is TGTGCCAGCAGCGTAGGGTGGCTAGAGTACACCGGGGAGCTGTTTTTT. Amino acid sequence: CASSVGWLEYTGELFF.

The CDR3 is CASSLGLAGTDTQYF. DNA of the CDR3: TGTGCCAGCAGCTTAGGGCTAGCGGGGACAGATACGCAGTATTTT. The V call is TRBV7-9, the J call TRBJ2-3; 9 bases are shared with TRBD2. The CDR3 runs to 15 residues. Germline values: CDR1 SEHNR, CDR2 FQNEAQ (reference sequence). Germline trimming cut 1 base from V and 3 bases from J; bases unmatched to any gene: 2.

This rearrangement joins TRBV28 to TRBJ1-4, with D perhaps matching TRBD1 (5 bases). This CDR3 is built from 14 residues. CDR1 is MDHEN, CDR2 SYDVKM, per germline. V was shortened by 4 bases and J by 0 bases, with 6 bases between the two germline ends. The CDR3 is CASSWTTTNEKLFF. The CDR3 bases are TGTGCCAGCAGTTGGACAACAACTAATGAAAAACTGTTTTTT.

The J gene is TRBJ1-1, the V gene TRBV28; 8 bases are shared with TRBD1. Germline CDR1 MDHEN, CDR2 SYDVKM. The CDR3 spans 15 residues. Germline trimming cut 4 bases from V and 1 base from J; bases unmatched to any gene: 5. In nucleotides, the CDR3 is TGTGCCAGCAGTTCAACAGGGGGTAGGAACACTGAAGCTTTCTTT. As protein: CASSSTGGRNTEAFF.

V gene TRBV4-3 combines with J gene TRBJ2-3, with D possibly matching TRBD2 (5 bases). The CDR3 runs 15 residues. CDR1 and CDR2 from the germline V gene are LGHNA and YSLEER. With 2 bases removed from V and 0 bases from J, the gap between germline ends came to 9 bases. CDR3 amino acids: CASSQQDLSTDTQYF. In DNA, the CDR3 is TGCGCCAGCAGCCAACAGGACTTAAGCACAGATACGCAGTATTTT.

A single count supports this clone. This chain uses TRBV11-2 with TRBJ1-1; tentative D call: TRBD1 (6 bases). The germline V and J ends were trimmed by 5 bases and 5 bases, with 15 bases remaining between them. The CDR3 sequence is 14 residues long. The germline V gene has CDR1 SGHAT and CDR2 FQNNGV. The CDR3 bases are TGTGCCAGCAGCCACCCCCGGCAGGGGACTGAAGCTTTCTTT. Its translation is CASSHPRQGTEAFF.

The V call is TRBV7-2, the J call TRBJ2-3, with TRBD2 identical over 15 bases. J lost 5 bases, V lost 4 bases, and 7 bases had no gene match. Germline CDR1 reads SGHTA; CDR2 reads FQGNSA. This CDR3 contains 17 residues. The CDR3, as DNA: TGTGCCAGCAGCTCAAGGACTAGCGGGGGGGCAAAAGATACGCAGTATTTT. Its protein product is CASSSRTSGGAKDTQYF.

The gene calls are TRBV6-1 and TRBJ1-1; weak D call: TRBD1 (6 bases). The CDR3 contains 13 residues. V was trimmed by 5 bases and J by 1 base, leaving 8 bases between them. Germline V gene lookup returns CDR1 MNHNS and CDR2 SASEGT. The DNA for the CDR3 is TGTGCCAGCAGTCAAGGGGGGAACACTGAAGCTTTCTTT. This codes for CASSQGGNTEAFF.

The chain carries TRBV6-1 and TRBJ1-5; no firm D call. Trimming removed 1 base at V and 5 bases at J, with 15 bases between. The germline gives CDR1 MNHNS, CDR2 SASEGT. The CDR3 sequence is 16 residues long. CDR3 region: CASSEGELPPYQPQHF. CDR3 nucleotide sequence: TGTGCCAGCAGTGAAGGGGAACTACCCCCTTATCAGCCCCAGCATTTT.

V gene TRBV7-2 combines with J gene TRBJ2-7; D is unresolved. This CDR3 has 15 amino acids. Deletions cut 2 bases from V and 0 bases from J, with 11 bases between. The germline CDR1 and CDR2 sequences are SGHTA and FQGNSA. The CDR3 sequence is CASSLKTDLSYEQYF. In nucleotides, the CDR3 is TGTGCCAGCAGCTTAAAAACAGATCTCTCCTACGAGCAGTACTTC.

CDR3 residues: CASSTSSGQYEPQHF. CDR3 sequence (DNA): TGTGCCAGTAGTACCTCTTCAGGACAGTATGAGCCCCAGCATTTT. The rearrangement joins TRBV19 to TRBJ1-5, with a possible D match to TRBD1 (6 bases). The CDR3 covers 15 residues. Trimming left V 4 bases short and J 8 bases short, with 18 bases between. CDR1 and CDR2 (germline): LNHDA, SQIVND (reference sequence).

The chain employs TRBV7-3 and TRBJ2-1, with D possibly TRBD1 on 6 matching bases. Germline V gene sequence: CDR1 SGHTA, CDR2 FQGTGA. The V gene lost 5 bases and the J gene lost 4 bases, with 15 bases spanning the gap. There are 15 residues in the CDR3. The CDR3 reads CASSPRQAAYNEQFF. DNA for the CDR3: TGTGCCAGCAGCCCCCGACAGGCAGCGTACAATGAGCAGTTCTTC. Complete variable domain (other parts from reference TRBV7-3 and TRBJ2-1): GAGVSQTPSNKVTEKGKYVELRCDPISGHTALYWYRQSLGQGPEFLIYFQGTGAADDSGLPNDRFFAVRPEGSVSTLKIQRTERGDSAVYLCASSPRQAAYNEQFFGPGTRLTVL.

At least ten counts were recorded for this clone. The rearrangement uses TRBV28 and TRBJ1-5; 8 nucleotides line up with TRBD1. The germline CDR1 and CDR2 sequences are MDHEN and SYDVKM. After removal of 2 bases from V and 6 bases from J, the junction contained 3 bases not matched to a gene. This CDR3 has 14 residues. Here the CDR3 reads CASSLTGGGQPQHF. The CDR3 DNA reads TGTGCCAGCAGTTTAACAGGGGGAGGTCAGCCCCAGCATTTT.